This T cell receptor beta chain was sequenced for a study of cytomegalovirus exposure and HLA in healthy donors. Turning to the study itself: A later analysis reported the 90 to 150 validation repertoires used the same platform as the roughly 700 first-cohort repertoires.

CDR3 length: 17 amino acids. Looked up from germline, CDR1 is SGHRS and CDR2 is YFSETQ. Trimming cost V 2 bases and J 5 bases, with 17 bases left between them. Donors were drawn from the approximately 110-subject validation cohort, separate from the roughly 670-subject first cohort. Study results and caveats: Investigators reported about 160 TCR beta chains as tied to cytomegalovirus. Whilst most TCR sequences proved rare, a subset of public TCRs occurred across many donors.

Sequenced by immunoSEQ multiplex PCR; TCRdb stores in-frame clones only, minus some. The sample comprises roughly 120,000 clones, around nine tenths of which are singletons, and approximately 1.9% rests with the top ten. On this clone itself: Its antigen remains unidentified.

This receptor was taken from a woman under 30 in good health and CMV-seronegative. The source material was PBMCs. The chain employs TRBV5-1 and TRBJ2-6; D may be TRBD1 (7 bases). The CDR3 bases are TGCGCCAGCAGCTTAGGAGGGGGCGCAAACTGGGCCAACGTCCTGACTTTC. It yields the protein CASSLGGGANWANVLTF.